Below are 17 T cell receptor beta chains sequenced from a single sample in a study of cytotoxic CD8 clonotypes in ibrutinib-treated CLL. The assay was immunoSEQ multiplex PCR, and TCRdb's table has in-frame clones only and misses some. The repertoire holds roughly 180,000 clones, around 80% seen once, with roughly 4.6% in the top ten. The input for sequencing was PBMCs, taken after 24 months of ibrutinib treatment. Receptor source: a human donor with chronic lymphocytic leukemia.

CDR3: CAWSRGGARDTQYF. The DNA of the CDR3 is TGTGCCTGGAGTCGAGGGGGGGCTCGAGATACGCAGTATTTT. The V and J genes are TRBV30 and TRBJ2-3; tentatively, D is TRBD2 (7 bases). The CDR3 has 14 residues. Trimming cost V 2 bases and J 5 bases, with 14 bases left between them. Germline values: CDR1 GTSNPN, CDR2 SVGIG (reference sequence). The variable domain in full, with the rest retrieved from reference TRBV30 and TRBJ2-3, is SQTIHQWPATLVQPVGSPLSLECTVEGTSNPNLYWYRQAAGRGLQLLFYSVGIGQISSEVPQNLSASRPQDRQFILSSKKLLLSDSGFYLCAWSRGGARDTQYFGPGTRLTVL.

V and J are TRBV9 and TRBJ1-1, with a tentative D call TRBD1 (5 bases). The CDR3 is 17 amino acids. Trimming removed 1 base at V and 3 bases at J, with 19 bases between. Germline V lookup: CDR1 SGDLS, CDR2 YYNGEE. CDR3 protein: CASSVKSRGHTDTEAFF. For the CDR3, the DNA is TGTGCCAGCAGCGTAAAATCTAGGGGTCATACCGACACTGAAGCTTTCTTT.

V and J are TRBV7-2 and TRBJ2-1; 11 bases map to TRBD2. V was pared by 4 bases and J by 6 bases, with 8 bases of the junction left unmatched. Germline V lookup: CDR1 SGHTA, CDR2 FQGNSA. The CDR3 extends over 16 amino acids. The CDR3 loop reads CASSSQLAGVGNEQFF. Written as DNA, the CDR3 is TGTGCCAGCAGCTCGCAACTAGCGGGAGTCGGCAATGAGCAGTTCTTC. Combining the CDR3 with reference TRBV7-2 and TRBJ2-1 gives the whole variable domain GAGVSQSPSNKVTEKGKDVELRCDPISGHTALYWYRQSLGQGLEFLIYFQGNSAPDKSGLPSDRFSAERTGGSVSTLTIQRTQQEDSAVYLCASSSQLAGVGNEQFFGPGTRLTVL.

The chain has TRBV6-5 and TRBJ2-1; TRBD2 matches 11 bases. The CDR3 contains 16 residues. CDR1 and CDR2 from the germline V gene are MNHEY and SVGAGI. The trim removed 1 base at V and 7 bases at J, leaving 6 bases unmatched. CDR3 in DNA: TGTGCCAGCAGTTACTTACTAGCGGGAGTTGGGAATGAGCAGTTCTTC. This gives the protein CASSYLLAGVGNEQFF.

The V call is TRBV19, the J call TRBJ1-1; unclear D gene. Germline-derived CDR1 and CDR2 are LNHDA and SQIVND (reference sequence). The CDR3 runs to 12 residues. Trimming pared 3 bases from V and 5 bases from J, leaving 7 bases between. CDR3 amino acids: CASSITETEAFF. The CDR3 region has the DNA TGTGCCAGTAGTATTACGGAAACTGAAGCTTTCTTT.

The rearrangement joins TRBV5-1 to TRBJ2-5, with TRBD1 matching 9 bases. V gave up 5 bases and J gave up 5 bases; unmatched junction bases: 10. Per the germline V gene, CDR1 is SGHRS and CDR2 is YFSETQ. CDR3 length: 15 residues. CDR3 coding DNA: TGCGCCAGCAGTCGGACAGGGGAGAATAGGGAGACCCAGTACTTC. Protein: CASSRTGENRETQYF. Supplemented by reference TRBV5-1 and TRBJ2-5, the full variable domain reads KAGVTQTPRYLIKTRGQQVTLSCSPISGHRSVSWYQQTPGQGLQFLFEYFSETQRNKGNFPGRFSGRQFSNSRSEMNVSTLELGDSALYLCASSRTGENRETQYFGPGTRLLVL.

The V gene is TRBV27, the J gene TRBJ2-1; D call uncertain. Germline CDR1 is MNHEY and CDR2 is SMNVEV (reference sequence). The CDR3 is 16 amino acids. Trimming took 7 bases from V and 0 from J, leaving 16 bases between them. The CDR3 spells CASNPARMSSYNEQFF. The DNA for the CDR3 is TGTGCCAGCAACCCTGCCCGAATGAGCTCCTACAATGAGCAGTTCTTC.

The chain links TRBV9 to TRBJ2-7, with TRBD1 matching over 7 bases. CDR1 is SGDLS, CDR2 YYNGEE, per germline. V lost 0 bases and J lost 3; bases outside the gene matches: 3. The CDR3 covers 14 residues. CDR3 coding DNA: TGTGCCAGCAGCGTAGCGTCAGGGGGCTACGAGCAGTACTTC. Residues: CASSVASGGYEQYF.

CDR3 protein: CASSPTPSVVYEQYF. The CDR3 coding sequence is TGTGCCAGCAGCCCTACCCCGTCGGTGGTCTACGAGCAGTACTTC. The genes are TRBV7-3 and TRBJ2-7; D gene unclear. The CDR3 has 15 amino acids. Trimming pared 5 bases from V and 3 bases from J, leaving 17 bases between. CDR1 is SGHTA and CDR2 is FQGTGA in the germline V gene. The complete variable domain, with remaining parts taken from reference TRBV7-3 and TRBJ2-7, reads GAGVSQTPSNKVTEKGKYVELRCDPISGHTALYWYRQSLGQGPEFLIYFQGTGAADDSGLPNDRFFAVRPEGSVSTLKIQRTERGDSAVYLCASSPTPSVVYEQYFGPGTRLTVT.

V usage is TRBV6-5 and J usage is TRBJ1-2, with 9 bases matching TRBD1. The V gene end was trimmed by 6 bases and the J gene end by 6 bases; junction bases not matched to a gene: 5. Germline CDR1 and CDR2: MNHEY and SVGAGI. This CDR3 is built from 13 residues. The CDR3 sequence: CASRAGQGHGYTF. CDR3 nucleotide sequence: TGTGCCAGCAGGGCGGGACAGGGCCATGGCTACACCTTC.

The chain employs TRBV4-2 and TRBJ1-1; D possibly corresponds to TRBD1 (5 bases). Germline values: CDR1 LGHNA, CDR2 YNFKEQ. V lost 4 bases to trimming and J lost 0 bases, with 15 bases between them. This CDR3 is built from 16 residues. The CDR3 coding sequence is TGTGCCAGCAGCCGGGACGCGGTGGGGCTGAACACTGAAGCTTTCTTT. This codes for CASSRDAVGLNTEAFF.

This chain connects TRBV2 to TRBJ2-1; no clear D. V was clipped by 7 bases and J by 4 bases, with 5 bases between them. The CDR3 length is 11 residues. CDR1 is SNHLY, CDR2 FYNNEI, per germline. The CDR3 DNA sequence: TGTGCCAGCATCAGTTACAATGAGCAGTTCTTC. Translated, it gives CASISYNEQFF. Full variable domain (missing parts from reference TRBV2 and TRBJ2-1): EPEVTQTPSHQVTQMGQEVILRCVPISNHLYFYWYRQILGQKVEFLVSFYNNEISEKSEIFDDQFSVERPDGSNFTLKIRSTKLEDSAMYFCASISYNEQFFGPGTRLTVL.

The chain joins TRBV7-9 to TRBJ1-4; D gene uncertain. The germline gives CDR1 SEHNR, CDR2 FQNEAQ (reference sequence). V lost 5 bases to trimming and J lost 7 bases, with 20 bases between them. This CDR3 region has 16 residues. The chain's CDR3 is CASSPGPAFRREKLFF. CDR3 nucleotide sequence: TGTGCCAGCAGCCCCGGGCCGGCTTTTAGGCGTGAAAAACTGTTTTTT.

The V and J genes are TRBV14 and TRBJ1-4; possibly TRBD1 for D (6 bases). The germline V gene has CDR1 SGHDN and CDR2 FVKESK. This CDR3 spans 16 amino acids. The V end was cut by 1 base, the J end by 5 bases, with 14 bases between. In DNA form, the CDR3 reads TGTGCCAGCAGCCAAGTTATGGGACACGTCAATGAAAAACTGTTTTTT. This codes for CASSQVMGHVNEKLFF.

CDR3 amino acids: CASSFYTGTNYGYTF. The CDR3 nucleotides read TGTGCCAGCAGCTTCTACACAGGGACTAACTATGGCTACACCTTC. V usage is TRBV7-8 and J usage is TRBJ1-2; D possibly corresponds to TRBD1 (6 bases). V lost 3 bases, J lost 0 bases, and 11 bases lay in between. Germline CDR1 SGHVS, CDR2 FQNEAQ. This CDR3 contains 15 residues.

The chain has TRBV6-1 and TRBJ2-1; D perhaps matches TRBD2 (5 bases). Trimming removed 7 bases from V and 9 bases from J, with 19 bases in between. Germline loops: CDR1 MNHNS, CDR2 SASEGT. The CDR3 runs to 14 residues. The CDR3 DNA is TGTGCCAGCACTCGTTCTAGGACCGAGGGTGAGCAGTTCTTC. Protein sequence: CASTRSRTEGEQFF.

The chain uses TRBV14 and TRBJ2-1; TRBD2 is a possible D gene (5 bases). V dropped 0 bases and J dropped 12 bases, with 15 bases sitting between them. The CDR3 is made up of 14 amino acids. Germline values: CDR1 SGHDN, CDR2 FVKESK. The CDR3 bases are TGTGCCAGCAGCCAAGATCTGGGCGGACTTGGGCAGTTCTTC. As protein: CASSQDLGGLGQFF.